This TCR beta chain was recovered during a study of T cell repertoires in aging, cancer and after chemotherapy (dated by TCRdb to about 2019). Context from the whole study: Donors spanned six age groups from 30 or younger to 70 or older, with at least three individuals per group. The full dataset contained around 10 million TCR reads. Peripheral blood TCR beta repertoires from healthy donors and cancer patients were profiled to examine immunoaging and T cell reconstitution after chemotherapy. Healthy donor control TCR repertoires were recorded over several months to years and showed clear clonal overlap across re-sampling. The cohort comprised 200 to 250 cancer patients, roughly 90 with hematological and fewer than 140 with solid cancers, plus 95 healthy donors as a reference group.

CDR1 and CDR2 are drawn from the germline V gene (reference sequence): LNHDA, SQIVND. Germline trimming amounts to 5 bases on V and 2 bases on J, with 12 as the count of junction bases outside the gene matches. The CDR3 runs 16 amino acids, cysteine and phenylalanine included. The sequence is cut down to CDR3 DNA, 48 bases in frame from base 1. The study at large found these results: In both cancer cohorts, the median generation probability rose over the chemotherapy interval, which suggests that the repertoire was reconstituted through rebound thymic output. Declining TCR diversity with age in healthy donors was mainly explained by loss of richness; in cancer patients, loss of evenness also contributed. According to the authors, the repertoire data do not allow conclusions to be drawn about immunological memory after chemotherapy. Compared with age-matched healthy donors, untreated patients with either hematological or solid cancers had significantly lower TCR diversity in the blood along with higher clonality.

Using a mixed TRB-A/B primer pool, multiplex touch-down PCR amplified rearranged TRB sequences covering the V, D and J segments. Illumina adapters and sample indices were attached to the amplicons through two consecutive PCR reactions run with Phusion HS II polymerase. Amplicons were gel-purified using the NucleoSpin Gel and PCR Clean-up kit and were subsequently checked with Qubit and an Agilent 2100 Bioanalyzer. Sequencing of libraries was carried out on an Illumina MiSeq in 600-cycle, single-indexed, paired-end runs. The authors' analysis ran thus. MiXCR versions 2.12 and 3.0.5 were used to process the TRB sequences. Each unique CDR3 nucleotide sequence was treated as one clone, and only productive sequences with two or more reads were kept. The repertoire metrics were Shannon diversity, evenness, clonality (defined as one minus evenness), and alpha-parameterized diversity profiles covering alpha 0 to 5. The IGoR algorithm was used to compute generation probabilities of clones in paired pre- and post-chemotherapy samples. The raw public reads went through TCRdb reprocessing: fastp at Q25, MiXCR clone calling, in-frame beta chains kept. When rows share a CDR3 protein, they turn into one entry using the most common DNA and genes. The V and J calls and clone size come from TCRdb's table, not from the authors' own analysis. The sample profile shows approximately 11,000 distinct CDR3 sequences; more than 30% of them were found once. The ten top clones hold 2.5% to 3.5% of the sample.

TCR beta rearrangements were amplified from genomic DNA extracted from peripheral blood rather than from sorted cells or RNA. This clonotype was seen more than once but under ten times. This clone's antigen is unknown. No clone much larger than this one lies a single base away; base qualities are absent. This clonotype was sampled from a human donor in good health. The rearranged segments are TRBV19 and TRBJ2-7; 7 nucleotides in the junction match TRBD2. Sequences were obtained from blood. The nucleotides read TGTGCCAGTAGTCCTTCTAGCGGAGCCATTCCCTACGAGCAGTACTTC. This translates into CASSPSSGAIPYEQYF. Outside the CDR3, residues come from the reference TRBV19 and TRBJ2-7 proteins, so the full variable domain is: DGGITQSPKYLFRKEGQNVTLSCEQNLNHDAMYWYRQDPGQGLRLIYYSQIVNDFQKGDIAEGYSVSREKKESFPLTVTSAQKNPTAFYLCASSPSSGAIPYEQYFGPGTRLTVT.